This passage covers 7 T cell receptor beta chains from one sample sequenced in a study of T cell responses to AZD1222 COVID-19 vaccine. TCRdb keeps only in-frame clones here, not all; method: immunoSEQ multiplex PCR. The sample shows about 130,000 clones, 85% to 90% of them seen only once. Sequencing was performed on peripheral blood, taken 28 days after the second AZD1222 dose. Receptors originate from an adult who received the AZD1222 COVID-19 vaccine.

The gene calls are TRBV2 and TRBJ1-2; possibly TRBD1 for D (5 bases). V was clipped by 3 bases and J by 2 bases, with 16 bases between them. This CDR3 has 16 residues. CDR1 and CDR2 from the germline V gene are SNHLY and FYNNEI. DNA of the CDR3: TGTGCCAGCAGTGACATTGCGGCAGGGAGGAACTATGGCTACACCTTC. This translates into CASSDIAAGRNYGYTF.

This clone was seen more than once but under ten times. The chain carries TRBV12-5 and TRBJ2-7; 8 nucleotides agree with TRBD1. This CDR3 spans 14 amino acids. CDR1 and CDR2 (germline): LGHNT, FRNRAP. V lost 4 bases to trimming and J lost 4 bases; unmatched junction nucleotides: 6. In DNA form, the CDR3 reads TGTGCTAGTGGTTCCGGGACAGGACGATACGAGCAGTACTTC. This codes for CASGSGTGRYEQYF. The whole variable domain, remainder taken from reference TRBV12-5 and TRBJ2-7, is DARVTQTPRHKVTEMGQEVTMRCQPILGHNTVFWYRQTMMQGLELLAYFRNRAPLDDSGMPKDRFSAEMPDATLATLKIQPSEPRDSAVYFCASGSGTGRYEQYFGPGTRLTVT.

CDR3 nucleotides: TGTGCCAGCAGCGCCCAGGGGGCTAGTCAGCCCCAGCATTTT. Its protein is CASSAQGASQPQHF. This chain links TRBV9 with TRBJ1-5; TRBD1 matches 8 bases. CDR3 length: 14 amino acids. Trimming cost V 3 bases and J 6 bases; bases outside gene matches: 5. Germline-derived CDR1 and CDR2 are SGDLS and YYNGEE.

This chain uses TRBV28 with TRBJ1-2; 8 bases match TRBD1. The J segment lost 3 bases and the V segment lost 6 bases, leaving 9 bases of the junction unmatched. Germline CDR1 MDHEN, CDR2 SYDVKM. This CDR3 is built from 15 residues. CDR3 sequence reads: CASSTGGGLDYGYTF. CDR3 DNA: TGTGCCAGCAGCACAGGGGGTGGACTTGACTATGGCTACACCTTC.

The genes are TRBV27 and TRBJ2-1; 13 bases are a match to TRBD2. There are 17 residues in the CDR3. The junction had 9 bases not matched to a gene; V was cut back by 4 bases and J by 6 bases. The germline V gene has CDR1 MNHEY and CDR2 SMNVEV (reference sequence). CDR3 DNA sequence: TGTGCCAGCAGTTCCCTCACGACTAGCGGGGGGAGCAATGAGCAGTTCTTC. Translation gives CASSSLTTSGGSNEQFF.

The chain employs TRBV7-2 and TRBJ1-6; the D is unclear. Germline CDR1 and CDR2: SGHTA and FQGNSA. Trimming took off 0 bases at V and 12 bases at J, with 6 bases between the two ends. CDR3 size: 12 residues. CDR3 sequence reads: CASSLAFGPLHF. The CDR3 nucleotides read TGTGCCAGCAGCTTAGCTTTCGGACCCCTCCACTTT.

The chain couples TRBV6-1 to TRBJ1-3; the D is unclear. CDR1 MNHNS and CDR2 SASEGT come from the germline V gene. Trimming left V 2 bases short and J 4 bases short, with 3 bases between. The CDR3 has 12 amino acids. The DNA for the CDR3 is TGTGCCAGCAGTGAACAGGGAAACACCATATATTTT. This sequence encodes CASSEQGNTIYF.